The 15 T cell receptor beta chains below were found in one sample sequenced in a study of TIL therapy for anti-PD-1-resistant metastatic lung cancer. The immunoSEQ assay was v3. Repertoires were generated with immunoSEQ multiplex PCR, while TCRdb's copy carries only in-frame clones and drops some. The sample consists of approximately 87,000 clones, around 71% of them appearing once. Time point reported: pre-treatment sample, taken before nivolumab and TIL therapy. Tumor tissue came from excised metastases, mostly pleural nodules or supraclavicular lymph nodes. The sample consisted of tumor tissue, taken at baseline. These receptors all come from a person between 30 and 80 years old with non-small cell lung cancer.

This clone has only a few counts. The CDR3 DNA reads TGCGCCAGCAGCTTGCGGGACAGTTCGTACCAAGAGACCCAGTACTTC. Protein product: CASSLRDSSYQETQYF. The chain employs TRBV5-1 and TRBJ2-5, with 7 positions matching TRBD1. Germline V gene sequence: CDR1 SGHRS, CDR2 YFSETQ. The junction had 6 bases not matched to a gene; V was cut back by 1 base and J by 0 bases. The CDR3 runs to 16 residues. Together with reference TRBV5-1 and TRBJ2-5, the CDR3 gives the full variable domain: KAGVTQTPRYLIKTRGQQVTLSCSPISGHRSVSWYQQTPGQGLQFLFEYFSETQRNKGNFPGRFSGRQFSNSRSEMNVSTLELGDSALYLCASSLRDSSYQETQYFGPGTRLLVL.

This rearrangement joins TRBV5-1 to TRBJ2-2; D gene unclear. The CDR3 length is 15 residues. V gave up 0 bases and J gave up 0 bases, with 6 bases separating them. The germline gives CDR1 SGHRS, CDR2 YFSETQ. The DNA of the CDR3 is TGCGCCAGCAGCTTGGATCCAGCGAACACCGGGGAGCTGTTTTTT. Translating gives CASSLDPANTGELFF. Based on the CDR3 plus reference TRBV5-1 and TRBJ2-2, the full variable domain is KAGVTQTPRYLIKTRGQQVTLSCSPISGHRSVSWYQQTPGQGLQFLFEYFSETQRNKGNFPGRFSGRQFSNSRSEMNVSTLELGDSALYLCASSLDPANTGELFFGEGSRLTVL.

This clone was seen ten or more times. This chain connects TRBV7-9 to TRBJ2-7, with 7 positions matching TRBD1. Germline assignment: CDR1 SEHNR and CDR2 FQNEAQ (reference sequence). V was pared by 8 bases and J by 3 bases, with 4 bases of the junction left unmatched. CDR3 size: 12 residues. The CDR3 loop reads CASGPGGYEQYF. The CDR3 DNA follows: TGTGCCAGCGGCCCAGGGGGCTACGAGCAGTACTTC.

V and J are TRBV6-2 or TRBV6-3 and TRBJ2-7; 7 bases fit TRBD2. The length of the CDR3 is 16 residues. J gave up 5 bases and V 5 bases, and 15 bases lay outside the gene matches. Looked up from germline, CDR1 is MNHEY and CDR2 is SVGEGT. The DNA of the CDR3 is TGTGCCAGCAGTGGCCGGGCAAGCGGGGAGATACACGAGCAGTACTTC. Translation gives CASSGRASGEIHEQYF.

This clone was found a few times. V gene TRBV7-9 combines with J gene TRBJ1-6; D may be TRBD1 (5 bases). Germline CDR1 SEHNR, CDR2 FQNEAQ (reference sequence). The CDR3 has 14 amino acids. V lost 6 bases to trimming and J lost 8 bases, with 14 bases between them. The CDR3 spells CASRFDSFYSPLHF. The DNA of the CDR3 is TGTGCCAGCAGGTTCGACAGTTTCTATTCACCCCTCCACTTT.

This clone was picked up many times. The chain employs TRBV11-2 and TRBJ2-7; TRBD2 is a possible D gene (6 bases). Per the germline V gene, CDR1 is SGHAT and CDR2 is FQNNGV. The V gene lost 5 bases and the J gene lost 0 bases, with 11 bases spanning the gap. The length of the CDR3 is 14 residues. CDR3 bases: TGTGCCAGCAGCCCCGGGGGAGACTCCTACGAGCAGTACTTC. Protein sequence: CASSPGGDSYEQYF.

The rearrangement links TRBV11-2 to TRBJ2-2; tentatively, D is TRBD2 (6 bases). The CDR3 spans 14 residues. Trimming removed 1 base at V and 7 bases at J, with 10 bases between. Germline assignment: CDR1 SGHAT and CDR2 FQNNGV. For the CDR3, the DNA is TGTGCCAGCAGCTTAGCGCGGCGGGACGGGGAGCTGTTTTTT. Protein product: CASSLARRDGELFF.

The chain combines TRBV6-6 with TRBJ2-1; tentative D call: TRBD2 (6 bases). This CDR3 contains 14 residues. V gave up 6 bases and J gave up 5 bases, with 14 bases separating them. In germline, CDR1 is MNHNY, CDR2 SVGAGI (reference sequence). DNA for the CDR3: TGTGCCAGCAGCTTGGGGGGTACGCACAATGAGCAGTTCTTC. Translation gives CASSLGGTHNEQFF.

This rearrangement joins TRBV7-8 to TRBJ1-6; the D gene is possibly TRBD1 (6 bases). CDR1 and CDR2 from the germline V gene are SGHVS and FQNEAQ. The CDR3 contains 15 residues. Trimming pared 5 bases from V and 9 bases from J, leaving 17 bases between. The CDR3 DNA reads TGTGCCAGCAGCAAAGGGGGACGGGCTCTTTCACCCCTCCACTTT. Translating gives CASSKGGRALSPLHF. The full variable domain, completed using reference TRBV7-8 and TRBJ1-6, is GAGVSQSPRYKVAKRGQDVALRCDPISGHVSLFWYQQALGQGPEFLTYFQNEAQLDKSGLPSDRFFAERPEGSVSTLKIQRTQQEDSAVYLCASSKGGRALSPLHFGNGTRLTVT.

Points on this clone: Mismatch with germline at one junction end may stem from a read error. V usage is TRBV5-5 and J usage is TRBJ2-5, with D perhaps matching TRBD1 or TRBD2 (5 bases each). Germline CDR1 SGHKS, CDR2 YYEKEE (reference sequence). This CDR3 contains 14 residues. The CDR3 nucleotides read TGTGCCAGCAGCTTTTCCGGGACCACCGAGACCCGGTACTTC. Translating gives CASSFSGTTETRYF.

The chain uses TRBV18 and TRBJ2-7; 10 bases are a match to TRBD2. Germline V gene sequence: CDR1 KGHSH, CDR2 LQKENI. The J segment lost 7 bases and the V segment lost 4 bases, leaving 16 bases of the junction unmatched. The CDR3 has 17 amino acids. The CDR3 protein is CASSRVPLAGVSHEQYF. The DNA for the CDR3 is TGTGCCAGCTCACGGGTCCCCCTAGCGGGAGTTTCGCATGAGCAGTACTTC.

There are many counts of this clone. This rearrangement joins TRBV30 to TRBJ1-3; maybe TRBD1 (5 bases). V lost 4 bases and J lost 4, with 11 bases in between. Germline V CDR1 and CDR2: GTSNPN, SVGIG (reference sequence). This CDR3 region has 13 residues. The CDR3 here is CAWNQGLGNTIYF. The CDR3 bases are TGTGCCTGGAACCAGGGTTTGGGAAACACCATATATTTT.

The sample holds a few counts of this clone. The J gene is TRBJ2-7, the V gene TRBV5-1; D is unresolved. Germline V gives CDR1 SGHRS, CDR2 YFSETQ. The CDR3 runs 16 residues. Between the trimmed V and J ends, which lost 4 bases and 7 bases, there was a span of 24 bases. The CDR3 sequence: CASSEMPGSSTWEQYF. The CDR3 DNA reads TGCGCCAGCAGCGAGATGCCCGGGTCTTCCACTTGGGAGCAGTACTTC. Using reference TRBV5-1 and TRBJ2-7 for the parts outside the CDR3, the full variable domain is KAGVTQTPRYLIKTRGQQVTLSCSPISGHRSVSWYQQTPGQGLQFLFEYFSETQRNKGNFPGRFSGRQFSNSRSEMNVSTLELGDSALYLCASSEMPGSSTWEQYFGPGTRLTVT.

The chain links TRBV28 to TRBJ2-3; 7 bases match TRBD2. The CDR3 consists of 14 residues. After removal of 6 bases from V and 6 bases from J, the junction contained 9 bases not matched to a gene. Germline CDR1 MDHEN, CDR2 SYDVKM. In DNA form, the CDR3 reads TGTGCCAGCAGCTGGGGGAGGGTAGGCGATACGCAGTATTTT. This gives the protein CASSWGRVGDTQYF.

The chain combines TRBV18 with TRBJ2-7; D ambiguous. CDR1 KGHSH and CDR2 LQKENI come from the germline V gene. CDR3 length equals 13 residues. Trimming stripped 3 bases from V and 3 bases from J, with 9 bases between. In nucleotides, the CDR3 is TGTGCCAGCTCACCGGTCACCAACTACGAGCAGTACTTC. Translation gives CASSPVTNYEQYF.